Following are 12 T cell receptor beta chains from one sample sequenced in a study of naive and memory T cell subsets. Study findings and constraints: Possibly reflecting memory cells re-expressing CD45RA, a few larger clonotypes occurred in naive repertoires, especially CD8.

No antigens are known for them. An equimolar mix of two oligonucleotides served as the beta constant-region primer for TRBC1 and TRBC2. Four rounds of PCR amplified the ligated cDNA using nested alpha and beta constant-region primers plus SP2. TCRdb itself ran the UMI-ligation and nested PCR reads through MiXCR, one entry per CDR3 protein. The table has approximately 150,000 distinct CDR3 sequences, approximately 21% seen once. The sample was naive CD8+ T cells from blood. The origin of the receptors is a human donor in good health.

This clonotype was detected a few times. One end of the junction does not line up with germline, which may come from a read error. V and J are TRBV5-1 and TRBJ1-2, with a possible D match to TRBD1 (5 bases). Germline loops: CDR1 SGHRS, CDR2 YFSETQ. CDR3 length: 12 residues. The CDR3 region is CASRLGVHGYTF. CDR3 bases: TGCGCCAGCAGATTGGGGGTTCATGGCTACACCTTC. Combining the CDR3 with reference TRBV5-1 and TRBJ1-2 gives the whole variable domain KAGVTQTPRYLIKTRGQQVTLSCSPISGHRSVSWYQQTPGQGLQFLFEYFSETQRNKGNFPGRFSGRQFSNSRSEMNVSTLELGDSALYLCASRLGVHGYTFGSGTRLTVV.

This sequence joins TRBV27 and TRBJ2-1, with D unresolved. From germline, CDR1 is MNHEY and CDR2 SMNVEV (reference sequence). This CDR3 has 15 residues. Trimming took off 7 bases at V and 8 bases at J, with 21 bases between the two ends. CDR3 nucleotide sequence: TGTGCCAGCACCGAGACATCCCAGTACGACGATGAGCAGTTCTTC. Amino acid sequence: CASTETSQYDDEQFF.

This clonotype was found a few times. Sequence at one end of the junction differs from germline and may be a read error. This chain uses TRBV4-1 with TRBJ1-1; D is possibly TRBD1 (5 bases). CDR1 is MGHRA, CDR2 YSYEKL, per germline. There are 11 residues in the CDR3. CDR3 in amino acids: CASSGGLFFAF. The CDR3 DNA sequence: TGCGCCAGCAGCGGGGGTTTGTTTTTTGCTTTT.

J is TRBJ2-7 and V is TRBV20-1; 8 bases line up with TRBD1. After removal of 6 bases from V and 4 bases from J, the junction contained 11 bases not matched to a gene. The germline CDR1 and CDR2 sequences are DFQATT and SNEGSKA (reference sequence). The CDR3 length is 14 residues. CDR3 residues: CSATLRDRWYEQYF. CDR3 nucleotides: TGCAGTGCCACCCTCCGGGACAGGTGGTACGAGCAGTACTTC.

The chain is built from TRBV15 and TRBJ2-7; the match to TRBD1 covers 7 bases. The CDR3 extends over 14 amino acids. V was pared by 3 bases and J by 3 bases, with 5 bases of the junction left unmatched. Looked up from germline, CDR1 is LNHNV and CDR2 is YYDKDF (reference sequence). The CDR3 sequence: CATSSTRDSYEQYF. CDR3 coding DNA: TGTGCCACCAGCAGTACCCGGGACAGCTACGAGCAGTACTTC.

The rearrangement links TRBV5-1 to TRBJ1-2, with D perhaps TRBD1 (5 bases). V lost 4 bases to trimming and J lost 2 bases, with 21 bases between them. CDR1 is SGHRS, CDR2 YFSETQ, per germline. There are 17 residues in the CDR3. CDR3 residues: CASSPSITTGANYGYTF. The CDR3 bases are TGCGCCAGCAGCCCGAGTATAACAACAGGAGCGAACTATGGCTACACCTTC.

V usage is TRBV6-5 and J usage is TRBJ2-2; D gene unclear. CDR1 and CDR2 (germline): MNHEY, SVGAGI. The CDR3 spans 14 residues. V was shortened by 0 bases and J by 6 bases, with 8 bases between the two germline ends. The CDR3 region is CASSYSSVPGELFF. The CDR3 DNA is TGTGCCAGCAGTTACTCGAGTGTTCCCGGGGAGCTGTTTTTT.

This clonotype occurred many times. The CDR3 nucleotides read TGTGCCAGCAGCCCCCTTAGTAGTGAGACCCAGTACTTC. It yields the protein CASSPLSSETQYF. The chain joins TRBV13 to TRBJ2-5, with no clear D. This CDR3 comprises 13 residues. The V gene lost 5 bases and the J gene lost 5 bases, with 12 bases spanning the gap. CDR1 is PRHDT and CDR2 is FYEKMQ in the germline V gene (reference sequence).

The chain carries TRBV3-1 and TRBJ1-2; 8 nucleotides align to TRBD1. The ends lost 2 bases at V and 3 bases at J; junction bases unmatched: 8. Germline CDR1 LGHDT, CDR2 YNNKEL (reference sequence). This CDR3 has 16 residues. The CDR3 is CASSQTGQGPHYGYTF. For the CDR3, the DNA is TGTGCCAGCAGCCAAACTGGACAGGGCCCCCACTATGGCTACACCTTC.

This clonotype was seen a few times. The rearrangement joins TRBV25-1 to TRBJ2-1, with 9 positions matching TRBD2. This CDR3 is 19 amino acids long. The junction had 9 bases not matched to a gene; V was cut back by 0 bases and J by 0 bases. Germline V gives CDR1 MGHDK, CDR2 SYGVNS. The CDR3 DNA reads TGTGCCAGCAGTGAATATTTCGCCAGCGGGAGGAGCTCCTACAATGAGCAGTTCTTC. As protein: CASSEYFASGRSSYNEQFF.

The chain joins TRBV3-1 to TRBJ2-7; possible D gene TRBD2, 5 bases. The CDR3 has 14 residues. The V gene lost 0 bases and the J gene lost 6 bases, with 12 bases spanning the gap. The germline V gene encodes CDR1 LGHDT and CDR2 YNNKEL (reference sequence). CDR3 loop: CASSQETRGPEQYF. Here the CDR3 DNA reads TGTGCCAGCAGCCAAGAAACCCGAGGGCCCGAGCAGTACTTC.

This clonotype was found a few times. The chain joins TRBV11-2 to TRBJ2-5; D gene uncertain. V was cut by 5 bases and J by 2 bases, with 3 bases left in between. The CDR3 sequence is 11 residues long. Germline V CDR1 and CDR2: SGHAT, FQNNGV. CDR3 in amino acids: CASSHQETQYF. For the CDR3, the DNA is TGTGCCAGCAGCCATCAAGAGACCCAGTACTTC.